A few counts support the clone carrying this T cell receptor beta chain. V lost 5 bases and J 4 bases, leaving 14 bases between the germline ends. CDR3 length equals 14 residues. It was with a sample-barcoded 5' primer and a J-beta primer mix that a second PCR of roughly 7 to 11 cycles was run. Via MiXCR, TCRdb re-called the 5' RACE reads, giving one row per CDR3 protein. The sample has some 1,500,000 distinct CDR3 sequences, about 42% seen once. The data belong to a study of blood T cells in healthy people across ages. The chain couples TRBV12-3 or TRBV12-4 to TRBJ1-1; D not certain. Sequenced sample: blood. The source of this sequence is a woman between 18 and 29 years old in good health. As DNA, the CDR3 is TGTGCCAGCAGTGTCGGTCCGGGAGTCACTGAAGCTTTCTTT. It codes for CASSVGPGVTEAFF.